This T cell receptor beta chain was recovered during a study of control samples from healthy donors and cancer patients (dated by TCRdb to the early 2020s). Libraries were made using the immunoSEQ multiplex PCR assay. The clones in this table, taken by TCRdb from immuneACCESS, are in-frame only. Not every clone is retained; where verified, under half of the shortfall comes from an unresolved V gene, and the cause of the rest is unknown. Here the sample has 110,000 to 150,000 clones; about 95% occur a single time. Clones ranked in the top ten supply 11% to 15% of the sample. V is pruned by 4 bases and J by 4 bases, leaving 6 bases of the junction without a gene match. From cysteine to phenylalanine, the CDR3 is 15 amino acids long. Only the CDR3 DNA is retained, 45 bases long and in frame from the first base. CDR1 is given as MGHRA and CDR2 as YSYEKL, both from the germline V gene. In the case of this clone: Its antigen has not been determined. Nothing much larger sits one base from this clone, and base qualities are not available.

The sequence links TRBV4-1 to TRBJ2-7; 11 junctional bases match TRBD2. This TCR was recovered from a man aged 60 to 75 with colorectal cancer. Source material: PBMCs. Here the CDR3 is given as CASSPSGTSGYEQYF. The sequence in DNA is TGCGCCAGCAGCCCCTCTGGGACTAGCGGTTACGAGCAGTACTTC.